This T cell receptor beta chain originates from a study of control samples from healthy donors and cancer patients. Germline V lookup: CDR1 LGHDT, CDR2 YNNKEL (reference sequence). This CDR3 is 13 amino acids long. Between the trimmed V and J ends, which lost 0 bases and 3 bases, there was a span of 4 bases. The data were produced by immunoSEQ multiplex PCR, yet TCRdb's version contains in-frame clones alone and is incomplete. The table lists roughly 47,000 clones, approximately 89% of them singletons, with more than 8.5% in the top ten. This clonotype was obtained from a woman between 55 and 75 years old with lung cancer. Material for sequencing was PBMCs. The chain has TRBV3-1 (or the pseudogene TRBV3-2) and TRBJ2-3; no firm D call. CDR3 sequence reads: CASSQDWTDTQYF. CDR3 in DNA: TGTGCCAGCAGCCAAGATTGGACAGATACGCAGTATTTT.